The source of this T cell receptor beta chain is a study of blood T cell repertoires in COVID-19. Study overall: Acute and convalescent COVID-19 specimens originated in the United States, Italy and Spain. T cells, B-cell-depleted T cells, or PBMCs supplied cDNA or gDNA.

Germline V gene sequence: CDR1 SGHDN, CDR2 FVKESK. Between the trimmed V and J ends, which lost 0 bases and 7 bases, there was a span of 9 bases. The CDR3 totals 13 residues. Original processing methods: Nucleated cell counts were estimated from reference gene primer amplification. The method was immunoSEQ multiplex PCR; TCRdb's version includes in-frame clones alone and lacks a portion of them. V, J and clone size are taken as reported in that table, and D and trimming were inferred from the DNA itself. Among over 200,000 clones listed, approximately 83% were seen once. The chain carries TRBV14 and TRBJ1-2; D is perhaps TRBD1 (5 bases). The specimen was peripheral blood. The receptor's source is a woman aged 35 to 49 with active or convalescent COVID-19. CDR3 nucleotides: TGTGCCAGCAGCCAAGACTGGGGGGGTGGCTACACCTTC. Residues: CASSQDWGGGYTF.